This T cell receptor (beta chain) was sequenced during a study of radiotherapy plus CTLA-4 blockade in lung cancer. Data came from immunoSEQ multiplex PCR; TCRdb stores just in-frame clones and leaves some out. The data hold 55,000 to 80,000 clones, with around 73% observed a single time. From germline, CDR1 is MNHNS and CDR2 SASEGT. There are 15 residues in the CDR3. V shed 4 bases and J shed 5 bases, with 17 bases lying between them. This specimen consisted of peripheral blood, obtained from a patient treated with radiotherapy plus ipilimumab. This TCR derives from a human donor with non-small cell lung cancer who had a complete response to radiotherapy plus ipilimumab. The chain links TRBV6-1 to TRBJ1-1; TRBD1 is a possible D gene (6 bases). The CDR3 nucleotides are TGTGCCAGCAGTGCTCGTACCCCAGGGGAAACTGAAGCTTTCTTT. Translating gives CASSARTPGETEAFF.